This record looks at one T cell receptor beta chain sequence and its context. Treatment denoted: preoperative locoregional IRX-2 cytokine immunotherapy. Preoperative locoregional IRX-2 cytokine immunotherapy was tested in the phase Ib source study. This sample is drawn from a study of preoperative IRX-2 immunotherapy in early breast cancer. Assay: immunoSEQ multiplex PCR; the TCRdb copy retains only in-frame clones and omits some. The sample lists tens of thousands of clones; nearly 95% were seen once. The V gene's germline CDR1 is MDHEN and CDR2 SYDVKM. V gave up 3 bases and J gave up 0 bases, with 9 bases separating them. The CDR3 sequence is 15 residues long.

This chain uses TRBV28 with TRBJ2-1, with TRBD2 as a possible D gene (6 bases). The origin of this receptor is a human donor with breast cancer. Sample acquisition took place from a patient treated with IRX-2 immunotherapy. For the CDR3, the DNA is TGTGCCAGCAGTTTTGGAGGGGTCTCCTACAATGAGCAGTTCTTC. Its protein product is CASSFGGVSYNEQFF.